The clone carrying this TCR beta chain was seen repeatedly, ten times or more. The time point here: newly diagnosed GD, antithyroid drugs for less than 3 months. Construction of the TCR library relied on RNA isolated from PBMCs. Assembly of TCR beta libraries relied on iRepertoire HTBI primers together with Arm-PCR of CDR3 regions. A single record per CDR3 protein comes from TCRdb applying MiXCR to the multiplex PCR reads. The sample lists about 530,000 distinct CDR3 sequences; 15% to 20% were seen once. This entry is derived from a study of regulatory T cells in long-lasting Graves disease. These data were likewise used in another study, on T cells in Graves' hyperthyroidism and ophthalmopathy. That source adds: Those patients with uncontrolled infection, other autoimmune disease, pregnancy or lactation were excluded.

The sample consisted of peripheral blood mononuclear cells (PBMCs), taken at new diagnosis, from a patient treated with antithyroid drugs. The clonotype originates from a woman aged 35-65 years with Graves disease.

CDR3 sequence: CASSVGGPEGNQPQHF. DNA of the CDR3: TGTGCCAGCAGTGTTGGGGGACCTGAGGGCAATCAGCCCCAGCATTTT. This chain links TRBV2 with TRBJ1-5, with D maybe TRBD1 (5 bases). The V end lost 4 bases, the J end lost 2 bases, and 15 bases lay between the germline ends. This CDR3 spans 16 amino acids. CDR1 is SNHLY and CDR2 is FYNNEI in the germline V gene.